Listed below are T cell receptor beta chains from one sample, sequenced in a study of cytomegalovirus exposure and HLA in healthy donors. Only in-frame clones appear in the TCRdb table, and some are missing; sequencing was by immunoSEQ multiplex PCR. This table has roughly 130,000 clones, 75% to 85% appearing once. Specimen: PBMCs. The receptors derive from a girl aged 2-10 years in good health and CMV-seronegative. The CDR3 runs from the conserved cysteine through the conserved F or W. A D gene is named only where the DNA matches it firmly. Only some rows state a clone size, as once, few, many or a class for expanded clones.

j_gene	d_gene	v_gene	abundance	CDR3aa	CDR3nt
TRBJ2-1	TRBD1	TRBV4-1	NA	CASSPVILGQRFYNEQFF	TGCGCCAGCAGCCCGGTTATCCTGGGACAGCGCTTCTACAATGAGCAGTTCTTC
TRBJ1-2	TRBD1	TRBV7-9	NA	CASNSPDRGRDGYTF	TGTGCCAGCAACTCTCCGGACAGGGGCAGGGATGGCTACACCTTC
TRBJ2-3	TRBD2	TRBV9	NA	CASSVEGRLAGPDTQYF	TGTGCCAGCAGCGTAGAAGGTCGACTAGCTGGCCCAGATACGCAGTATTTT
TRBJ2-2	NA	TRBV6-1	NA	CASSEIRSWTGELFF	TGTGCCAGCAGTGAAATCAGGTCTTGGACCGGGGAGCTGTTTTTT
TRBJ2-7	NA	TRBV7-2	NA	CASSLARGNYEQYF	TGTGCCAGCAGCTTAGCTAGGGGGAACTACGAGCAGTACTTC
TRBJ2-4	TRBD2	TRBV4-1	NA	CASSQDGASGGRNIQYF	TGCGCCAGCAGCCAAGATGGGGCTAGCGGGGGGCGGAACATTCAGTACTTC
TRBJ2-1	NA	TRBV4-3	NA	CASSPVLASYSEQFF	TGCGCCAGCAGCCCCGTCCTCGCCTCGTATAGTGAGCAGTTCTTC
TRBJ2-1	TRBD2	TRBV2	NA	CASSGGNSGRRYNEQFF	TGTGCCAGCAGTGGGGGAAATAGCGGGAGAAGGTACAATGAGCAGTTCTTC
TRBJ1-1	TRBD1	TRBV19	NA	CASSTRQGLVNTEAFF	TGTGCCAGTAGTACCCGACAGGGTCTCGTGAACACTGAAGCTTTCTTT
TRBJ2-1	TRBD2	TRBV29-1	NA	CSAGRLAGTYNEQFF	TGCAGCGCGGGTCGACTAGCGGGAACCTACAATGAGCAGTTCTTC
TRBJ2-1	NA	TRBV28	NA	CASSPLGGSAAYNEQFF	TGTGCCAGCAGTCCCCTTGGAGGGTCGGCGGCCTACAATGAGCAGTTCTTC
TRBJ1-5	NA	TRBV2	once	CASTQVSDSNQPQHF	TGTGCCAGCACGCAGGTATCAGATAGCAATCAGCCCCAGCATTTT
TRBJ2-7	NA	TRBV6-5	NA	CASSYEGEQYF	TGTGCCAGCAGTTACGAGGGTGAGCAGTACTTC
TRBJ1-1	NA	TRBV5-8	once	CASSFRGYGAFF	TGTGCCAGCAGCTTCAGGGGCTACGGAGCTTTCTTT
TRBJ2-1	TRBD2	TRBV5-1	NA	CASSLAGSWAGGEYSEQFF	TGCGCCAGCAGCTTGGCCGGATCTTGGGCGGGAGGGGAGTACAGTGAGCAGTTCTTC
TRBJ2-1	TRBD2	TRBV4-3	NA	CASSPDKRGYRFF	TGCGCCAGCAGCCCGGATAAGCGGGGGTACAGGTTCTTC
TRBJ1-1	NA	TRBV9	NA	CASSVESTPNTEAFF	TGTGCCAGCAGCGTAGAAAGTACACCAAACACTGAAGCTTTCTTT
TRBJ2-7	NA	TRBV28	once	CASSLPREIGDEQYF	TGTGCCAGCAGTTTGCCCCGGGAGATTGGGGACGAGCAGTACTTC
TRBJ2-5	TRBD1	TRBV9	NA	CASSAQGAGETQYF	TGTGCCAGCAGCGCACAGGGGGCGGGAGAGACCCAGTACTTC
TRBJ2-1	TRBD1	TRBV7-6	few	CASSQDRYNEQFF	TGTGCCAGCAGCCAGGACAGGTACAATGAGCAGTTCTTC
TRBJ1-1	NA	TRBV2	NA	CASSERGMGLSAFF	TGTGCCAGCAGTGAAAGGGGGATGGGGTTGTCGGCTTTCTTT
TRBJ1-1	TRBD1	TRBV18	NA	CASSPGIRGRNPEAFF	TGTGCCAGCTCACCAGGGATAAGGGGGCGCAACCCTGAAGCTTTCTTT
TRBJ2-7	TRBD2	TRBV5-4	NA	CASSPSGSGVSYEQYF	TGTGCCAGCAGTCCTTCGGGTAGCGGGGTTTCCTACGAGCAGTACTTC
TRBJ2-1	NA	TRBV19	NA	CASSIPTLSSYNEQFF	TGTGCCAGTAGTATCCCCACTTTGAGCTCCTACAATGAGCAGTTCTTC
TRBJ1-2	NA	TRBV9	NA	CASSVDGRNYGYTF	TGTGCCAGCAGCGTAGATGGCCGTAACTATGGCTACACCTTC
TRBJ2-7	TRBD1	TRBV29-1	NA	CSAYDRGWNEQYF	TGCAGCGCCTATGACAGGGGGTGGAACGAGCAGTACTTC